Below, 25 T cell receptor beta chains from the same sample are listed, as sequenced in a study of T cell repertoires in cytomegalovirus infection. What these receptors recognize is not known. TCRdb ran MiXCR on the reads and lists one entry per CDR3 protein. The sample has 370,000 or so distinct CDR3 sequences, 34% seen once; the top ten hold roughly 12%. Sample: cultured PBMCs, taken from culture after CMV antigen stimulation. The source of these receptors is a human donor in good health (CMV status not recorded). Some clones in this sample may be carry-over from other donors' samples.

The chain recombines TRBV5-1 with TRBJ2-1; D is unclear. The CDR3 loop spans 14 amino acids. V was cut by 3 bases and J by 9 bases, with 16 bases left in between. CDR1 is SGHRS and CDR2 is YFSETQ in the germline V gene. This CDR3 reads CASSSSPKPVEQFF. The CDR3, as DNA: TGCGCCAGCAGCTCCTCACCGAAACCGGTTGAGCAGTTCTTC.

The chain joins TRBV5-3 to TRBJ2-5, with a tentative D call TRBD2 (5 bases). TRBV5-3 is marked as an open reading frame, function uncertain. Deletions cut 8 bases from V and 2 bases from J, with 13 bases between. CDR3 length equals 13 residues. In nucleotides, the CDR3 is TGTGCCAGCAGCACCCGGGATCAAGAGACCCAGTACTTC. Translated, it gives CASSTRDQETQYF.

The chain has TRBV7-6 and TRBJ2-3, with D perhaps matching TRBD2 (5 bases). The V and J ends lost 6 bases and 1 base respectively, with 17 bases between them. The CDR3 is 16 amino acids. Germline assignment: CDR1 SGHVS and CDR2 FNYEAQ. The CDR3 protein is CASRKTRVAGTDTQYF. The CDR3 bases are TGTGCCAGCAGGAAAACGCGGGTGGCCGGCACAGATACGCAGTATTTT.

This clonotype was counted a few times. This chain connects TRBV27 to TRBJ1-3, with 7 bases aligning to TRBD1. The V and J ends lost 5 bases and 2 bases, in that order; junction bases with no gene match: 6. The length of the CDR3 is 15 residues. Germline CDR1 reads MNHEY; CDR2 reads SMNVEV (reference sequence). Here the CDR3 DNA reads TGTGCCAGCAGTCCAACGACAGGGACTGGAAACACCATATATTTT. Its translation: CASSPTTGTGNTIYF.

Concerning this clonotype: The junction does not match germline at one end; this may be a read error. J is TRBJ1-2 and V is TRBV6-2 or TRBV6-3, with 9 bases aligning to TRBD1. The CDR3 loop spans 17 amino acids. Germline CDR1 and CDR2: MNHEY and SVGEGT. The CDR3 nucleotides read TGTGCCAGCAGTAACTCAAACCGGGACAGGGTCATCTATGGCTACACCTTC. It specifies CASSNSNRDRVIYGYTF.

This clonotype occurred many times. This chain connects TRBV7-9 to TRBJ1-1, with D possibly matching TRBD1 (6 bases). V was cut by 6 bases and J by 1 base, with 12 bases left in between. Germline CDR1 SEHNR, CDR2 FQNEAQ (reference sequence). CDR3 length equals 14 residues. CDR3 loop: CASSRSTGNTEAFF. The CDR3 DNA reads TGTGCCAGCAGTCGCTCGACAGGGAACACTGAAGCTTTCTTT.

This chain joins TRBV12-3 or TRBV12-4 and TRBJ1-2, with TRBD1 identical over 10 bases. V lost 6 bases to trimming and J lost 4 bases; unmatched junction nucleotides: 2. The CDR3 runs to 13 residues. The CDR3 here is CASRGTGAYGYTF. In nucleotides, the CDR3 is TGTGCCAGCAGGGGGACAGGGGCCTATGGCTACACCTTC.

The sample holds a few counts of this clonotype. V is TRBV6-1 and J is TRBJ2-5; 9 bases align to TRBD2. CDR3 length equals 15 residues. The junction had 11 bases not matched to a gene; V was cut back by 8 bases and J by 4 bases. CDR1 is MNHNS, CDR2 SASEGT, per germline. The CDR3 loop reads CASSFTAGGRETQYF. The DNA for the CDR3 is TGTGCCAGCTCCTTTACAGCGGGAGGTCGAGAGACCCAGTACTTC.

This clonotype has a count of ten or more. The rearrangement joins TRBV10-3 to TRBJ1-4; a possible D gene is TRBD1 (5 bases). Trimming left V 5 bases short and J 6 bases short, with 13 bases between. The CDR3 covers 14 residues. Germline V gene lookup returns CDR1 ENHRY and CDR2 SYGVKD. The CDR3 sequence is CAISNRGDDEKLFF. Written as DNA, the CDR3 is TGTGCCATCAGTAATCGGGGGGACGATGAAAAACTGTTTTTT.

This clonotype was seen repeatedly, ten times or more. The chain employs TRBV7-6 and TRBJ2-1, with 14 bases identical to TRBD2. CDR3 length: 15 amino acids. Germline trimming cut 4 bases from V and 6 bases from J; bases unmatched to any gene: 2. Germline V lookup: CDR1 SGHVS, CDR2 FNYEAQ. The CDR3 coding sequence is TGTGCCAGCAGCTGGGGACTAGCGGGGGCCAATGAGCAGTTCTTC. Protein sequence: CASSWGLAGANEQFF.

The chain employs TRBV10-3 and TRBJ2-2; D gene unclear. The V end lost 2 bases, the J end lost 7 bases, and 5 bases lay between the germline ends. This CDR3 region has 12 residues. CDR1 and CDR2 (germline): ENHRY, SYGVKD. CDR3: CAISETIGELFF. CDR3 sequence (DNA): TGTGCCATCAGTGAGACGATCGGGGAGCTGTTTTTT.

The chain has TRBV2 and TRBJ2-1; D unresolved. The CDR3 contains 15 residues. The germline V and J ends were trimmed by 1 base and 3 bases, with 10 bases remaining between them. Germline assignment: CDR1 SNHLY and CDR2 FYNNEI. The CDR3 DNA reads as TGTGCCAGCAGTGAAGATTCGCCGAGCTACAATGAGCAGTTCTTC. The encoded protein is CASSEDSPSYNEQFF.

There are a few counts of this clonotype. V gene TRBV12-3 or TRBV12-4 combines with J gene TRBJ1-5; D perhaps matches TRBD1 (5 bases). CDR3 length: 17 amino acids. V gave up 7 bases and J gave up 1 base, with 20 bases separating them. The CDR3 spells CASNTGVGAGSNQPQHF. In nucleotides, the CDR3 is TGTGCCAGCAACACCGGGGTCGGGGCAGGGAGCAATCAGCCCCAGCATTTT.

The rearrangement links TRBV6-5 to TRBJ2-3; TRBD1 agrees at 8 bases. The junction had 14 bases not matched to a gene; V was cut back by 6 bases and J by 9 bases. Germline CDR1 and CDR2: MNHEY and SVGAGI. CDR3 length equals 15 residues. CDR3 DNA: TGTGCCAGCAGACAGCCGGGACAGGCTGGGAAAACGCAGTATTTT. This translates into CASRQPGQAGKTQYF.

The chain links TRBV19 to TRBJ2-1; D is undetermined. The V and J ends lost 3 bases and 2 bases respectively, with 8 bases between them. The length of the CDR3 is 14 residues. Germline CDR1 reads LNHDA; CDR2 reads SQIVND (reference sequence). The CDR3 spells CASSMGRTYNEQFF. The CDR3 DNA sequence: TGTGCCAGTAGTATGGGTAGAACCTACAATGAGCAGTTCTTC.

The V and J genes are TRBV12-3 or TRBV12-4 and TRBJ2-7, with 14 bases matching TRBD2. The CDR3 loop spans 14 amino acids. V lost 5 bases to trimming and J lost 9 bases; unmatched junction nucleotides: 6. The CDR3 nucleotides are TGTGCCAGCAGTCCGGGGACTAGCGGGAGTTGGCAGTACGTC. Amino acid sequence: CASSPGTSGSWQYV.

A single count supports this clonotype. V and J are TRBV12-3 or TRBV12-4 and TRBJ1-2, with 7 bases lining up with TRBD1. This CDR3 has 15 residues. V lost 3 bases and J lost 6; bases outside the gene matches: 10. The CDR3 region has the DNA TGTGCCAGCAGTTTCCGTCGACAGGGTAGAAATGGCTACACCTTC. It specifies CASSFRRQGRNGYTF.

The rearrangement joins TRBV27 to TRBJ2-7, with 11 positions matching TRBD2. Germline V gene data show CDR1 as MNHEY and CDR2 as SMNVEV (reference sequence). The V segment lost 3 bases and the J segment 2 bases; nucleotides outside the gene matches: 3. The CDR3 length is 15 residues. This chain's CDR3 is CASSFGLAGPYEQYF. DNA for the CDR3: TGTGCCAGCAGTTTCGGACTAGCGGGTCCCTACGAGCAGTACTTC.

This clonotype occurred a few times. This rearrangement joins TRBV12-3 or TRBV12-4 to TRBJ1-4; TRBD1 might be the D (6 bases). There are 14 residues in the CDR3. V gave up 7 bases and J gave up 4 bases, with 13 bases separating them. Written as DNA, the CDR3 is TGTGCCAGCAAGGGGGGCGTGGTTAATGAAAAACTGTTTTTT. Amino acids: CASKGGVVNEKLFF.

The rearrangement uses TRBV7-2 and TRBJ2-3; the match to TRBD1 covers 8 bases. The ends lost 9 bases at V and 1 base at J; junction bases unmatched: 6. Germline V lookup: CDR1 SGHTA, CDR2 FQGNSA. The CDR3 loop spans 14 amino acids. This CDR3 reads CASMTGVRTDTQYF. DNA for the CDR3: TGTGCCAGTATGACAGGGGTTCGCACAGATACGCAGTATTTT.

There are many counts of this clonotype. CDR3 region: CASSDNYEQYF. The DNA of the CDR3 is TGTGCCAGCAGTGATAACTACGAGCAGTACTTC. The chain has TRBV6-1 and TRBJ2-7, with D unresolved. Germline lookup yields CDR1 MNHNS and CDR2 SASEGT. The CDR3 consists of 11 residues. Trimming pared 3 bases from V and 3 bases from J, leaving 3 bases between.

This clonotype was detected ten times or more. V usage is TRBV28 and J usage is TRBJ2-7; D is unclear. V shed 6 bases and J shed 3 bases, with 9 bases lying between them. Germline CDR1 reads MDHEN; CDR2 reads SYDVKM. The CDR3 totals 12 residues. The CDR3 DNA follows: TGTGCCAGCAGCTTACCGGGCTACGAGCAGTACTTC. Its translation: CASSLPGYEQYF.

In its sample, this clonotype was seen a few times. The genes are TRBV28 and TRBJ1-5, with a possible D match to TRBD1 (6 bases). This CDR3 contains 19 residues. Germline V gene data show CDR1 as MDHEN and CDR2 as SYDVKM. Between the trimmed V and J ends, which lost 2 bases and 0 bases, there was a span of 20 bases. The CDR3 nucleotides read TGTGCCAGCAGTTTACGAAACTTACAGGGAGCCCGTAGCAATCAGCCCCAGCATTTT. Its translation is CASSLRNLQGARSNQPQHF.

This clonotype was seen a few times. This sequence joins TRBV7-3 and TRBJ2-2, with D possibly being TRBD1 (6 bases). Germline assignment: CDR1 SGHTA and CDR2 FQGTGA. CDR3 length: 14 residues. With 2 bases removed from V and 6 bases from J, the gap between germline ends came to 10 bases. The CDR3 protein is CASSLLQGPGELFF. For the CDR3, the DNA is TGTGCCAGCAGCTTATTACAGGGCCCCGGGGAGCTGTTTTTT.

The chain has TRBV7-2 and TRBJ1-5; D uncertain. This CDR3 comprises 15 residues. CDR1 SGHTA and CDR2 FQGNSA come from the germline V gene. Trimming pared 2 bases from V and 0 bases from J, leaving 8 bases between. CDR3 nucleotide sequence: TGTGCCAGCAGCTTATCCCAGAATAGCAATCAGCCCCAGCATTTT. Translating it yields CASSLSQNSNQPQHF.